Sequencing of this T cell receptor (beta chain) was carried out in a study of blood T cell repertoires in COVID-19 (dated by TCRdb to the early 2020s). A note on the overall study: Samples covering the acute and convalescent phases of COVID-19 were provided by collaborators in the United States, Italy and Spain. The material from the prospective study consisted of cDNA or gDNA derived from T cells, B-cell-depleted T cells, or PBMCs. The sample metadata nearly always contained a de-identified subject ID, COVID-19 status, age in years and sex. The repertoires were released in a freely available public database intended as a resource for research on the immune response to SARS-CoV-2. HLA class I and class II types, where available, came from metadata supplied by the sample provider rather than from assay-based typing. Samples came from the ongoing ImmuneRACE study (first 160 participants) plus 1,254 subjects from 6 global collaborators. Deeply sampled blood TCRbeta repertoires from subjects exposed to, actively infected with, or recovered from COVID-19 were included in the dataset.

The CDR3 numbers 14 residues from cysteine through phenylalanine. Kept here is only the CDR3 DNA, which spans 42 bases and is read in frame from base 1. V is pruned by 6 bases and J by 5 bases, leaving 4 bases of the junction without a gene match. The germline V gene provides CDR1 MNHEY and CDR2 SVGAGI. In the case of this clone: The target of this receptor is not known. No much larger clone is present one base from it, and per-base qualities are unavailable.

The collaborating institutions used their own protocols to collect whole blood in K2EDTA tubes. For TCRbeta analysis, collaborators shipped samples in one of three forms: frozen whole blood, isolated PBMCs, or DNA extracted from either of those sample types. Here is what the overall study found, with its caveats: How much clinical and demographic metadata was included differed by source and by participant, and the metadata was provided uncurated.

The immunoSEQ Assay, a bias-controlled multiplex PCR, was used to amplify TCRbeta CDR3 regions from genomic DNA. The authors' analysis ran thus. Within the assay, amplification of reference gene primers was used to estimate how many nucleated cells each sample contained. To quantify the absolute abundance of each unique TCRbeta CDR3 rearrangement, sequence reads were collapsed and filtered. For each sample, productive Simpson clonality was calculated as the square root of Simpson's diversity index over productive rearrangements. TCRdb provides this immuneACCESS table in a form limited to in-frame rearrangements. Some clones are lacking; in checked studies, under half of them reflect an unresolved V gene, and why the rest are absent is not known. The V and J calls and clone size come from that table; D and trimming were worked out from the DNA. The sample table contains about 78,000 clones; only one count was recorded for approximately 89% of them. The top ten clones comprise roughly 2% of the sample.

Material: peripheral blood. This clonotype was sampled from a woman in her fifties or sixties with acute or convalescent COVID-19. The sequence is built from TRBV6-5 and TRBJ2-2; 9 junctional bases match TRBD1. The CDR3 corresponds to CASRQGAGTGELFF. The nucleotides read TGTGCCAGCAGACAGGGGGCGGGAACCGGGGAGCTGTTTTTT.